In its sample, the clone carrying this T cell receptor beta chain was seen many times. No antigen is known for it. The data stem from a study of T-cell reconstitution after alpha-beta-depleted transplantation in children. General study results and limits: From surviving recipient T cells and thymic progenitors came the high day-60 TCRbeta diversity observed in some patients.

The CDR3 consists of 13 residues. Trimming took 6 bases from V and 0 from J; bases not matched to a gene: 0. Using unique molecular identifiers, the investigators prepared the TCRbeta library. MiXCR, run by TCRdb on the PCR reads, gives a single entry per CDR3 protein. The sample yields about 460,000 distinct CDR3 sequences, about 10% seen once. This chain joins TRBV12-3 or TRBV12-4 and TRBJ1-2; 8 nucleotides match TRBD1. The receptor was derived from a child aged 2 to 10 with inherited bone marrow failure, due to receive a stem cell transplant. Source: PBMCs, taken before TCRalphabeta/CD19-depleted stem cell transplant. The CDR3 region is CASRDRANYGYTF. The CDR3 region has the DNA TGTGCCAGCAGGGACAGGGCTAACTATGGCTACACCTTC.